This entry features one T cell receptor (beta chain) sequence. Its cognate antigen has yet to be identified. One base away there is no much larger clone; base qualities are not given. The germline V gene gives CDR1 as SQVTM and CDR2 as ANQGSEA. From its cysteine to its phenylalanine, the CDR3 spans 13 amino acids. The entry retains the CDR3 DNA only, 39 bases that are in frame from base 1. V and J lose 7 bases and 3 bases, and a span of 15 bases separates them. The source of the sample is a study of beta chain features in type 1 diabetes (dated 2018 in TCRdb). Regarding the complete study: Mean age, gender distribution, total cell number and subset yield did not differ between patients and healthy donors. A total of approximately 110,000,000 sorted cells were examined across all samples, and a strong correlation was observed between cell number per subset and RNA yield. In the study, recently diagnosed type 1 diabetes patients and matched healthy donors were compared on the TCRB repertoires of their sorted circulating CD4+ T cell subsets. Regulatory and stem cell-like memory subsets were obtained from only 8 patients and about 8 healthy donors, while naive and central memory subsets were obtained from all 28 donors.

What the research found in general, with its limitations: In all four CD4+ subsets, TCRB CDR3 length was moderately but significantly shorter in type 1 diabetes patients. Naive, central memory and regulatory TCRB repertoires appeared to be more similar among patients than among healthy donors. Because cDNA rather than genomic DNA was sequenced, highly expressing activated cells could have been over-represented, although no difference in activation and CD3 levels was found between groups. HLA sub-analyses involved small numbers of individuals, so any influence of HLA type on TCRB rearrangement remained unresolved. Shorter templates might be favored by PCR, yet because patient and control samples were amplified and corrected together, any such skew would affect both groups equally. At VDJ recombination sites, type 1 diabetes patients had fewer insertions and more deleted nucleotides, which implies abnormalities in thymic rearrangement.

Each donor gave one peripheral blood draw, approximately 0.11 L on average, collected into heparinised tubes. A BD FACSAria II was used to sort naive, central memory, regulatory and stem cell-like memory CD4+ T cells with a panel that included CD45RO, CCR7, CD25, CD127, CD95 and CD27. All sorted populations exceeded 95% purity. PBMCs were separated immediately by Lymphoprep density gradient centrifugation and were stained directly, without being cultured. So that batch effects would be minimized, each experiment stained and sorted samples in pairs, pairing one healthy donor with one patient. The entire amount of isolated RNA was reverse transcribed using the High Capacity cDNA Reverse Transcription Kit, so the sequenced TCRB transcripts were expressed ones. Naive, central memory and regulatory T cell samples underwent deep immunoSEQ sequencing, averaging roughly 3.5 million total reads per sample. Sorted cells were lysed in RLT buffer and RNA was extracted with DNase-treated RNeasy Micro or Mini kits, depending on cell number. Each cell subset was processed separately to prevent cross-contamination, with patient and healthy donor samples processed together. Using the immunoSEQ multiplex PCR, TCRB sequences were amplified from cDNA into 87-bp fragments spanning the CDR3 region. Sequencing of the amplicons was performed on the Illumina HiSeq platform. The published analysis was carried out like this. Synthetic template baselines were used to correct PCR bias computationally, reads within Hamming distance 2 were collapsed together, and singletons that could not be merged were discarded. By aligning reads against IMGT, V, D and J genes, CDR3 length, and insertions or deletions at six rearrangement sites were assigned. Clonotype counts were normalized to sorted cell number within each subset before computing true diversity and Gini coefficients with the tcR R package. The overlap coefficient, calculated on TCRB nucleotide sequences, was used to quantify repertoire sharing. As a proxy for the pre-selection repertoire, out-of-frame TCRB sequences from naive cells were analyzed. Not all clones reach the TCRdb copy of this immuneACCESS table, which keeps in-frame sequences only. Checked studies attribute under half of the gap to unresolved V genes and leave the rest unexplained. For V, J and clone size, that table is used; D and trimming come from the DNA. The sample records around 280,000 clones, 14% to 15% of which are singletons. Of the sample, less than 0.02% is held by the ten largest clones.

The origin of this receptor is a man aged 18 to 29 with type 1 diabetes. Sample: naive CD4+ T cells from blood. In light of the paper, this sample's cell subset or site label describes: true naive CD4+ T cells. The chain employs TRBV29-1 and TRBJ2-5; the D gene lacks a confident call. The CDR3 corresponds to CSGALKLKETQYF. The DNA sequence is TGCAGCGGTGCCCTCAAGCTAAAAGAGACCCAGTACTTC.